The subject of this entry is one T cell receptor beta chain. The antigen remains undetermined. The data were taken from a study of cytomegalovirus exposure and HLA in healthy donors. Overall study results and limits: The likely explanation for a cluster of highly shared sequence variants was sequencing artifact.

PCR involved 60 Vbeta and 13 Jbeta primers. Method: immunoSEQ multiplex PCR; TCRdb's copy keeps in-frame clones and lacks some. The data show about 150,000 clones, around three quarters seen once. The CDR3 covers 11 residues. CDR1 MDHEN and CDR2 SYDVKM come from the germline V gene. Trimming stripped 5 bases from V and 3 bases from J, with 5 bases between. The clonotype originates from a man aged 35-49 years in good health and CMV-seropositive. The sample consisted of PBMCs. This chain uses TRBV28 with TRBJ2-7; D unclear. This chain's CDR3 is CASSRFYEQYF. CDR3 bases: TGTGCCAGCAGTCGTTTCTACGAGCAGTACTTC.